This T cell receptor (beta chain) is from a study of OX40 agonist ivuxolimab in advanced cancers. Per germline, CDR1 SGHTA and CDR2 FQGNSA. The CDR3 covers 16 residues. V lost 5 bases and J lost 8, with 24 bases in between. Sequencing was performed with immunoSEQ multiplex PCR; in TCRdb, only in-frame clones are kept and a portion is missing. This repertoire shows approximately 70,000 clones, about 90% found once; its top ten account for 1.3%. The clonotype originates from an adult with an advanced solid tumor such as melanoma, head and neck, liver or kidney cancer. Sample: CD4+ or CD8+ T cells sorted from blood, taken in a trial of the OX40 agonist ivuxolimab. The genes are TRBV7-2 and TRBJ1-2, with a possible D match to TRBD1 (5 bases). CDR3 nucleotides: TGTGCCAGCAGCCGCGGGGGGTGGGTCGGACTGGGAGGCTACACCTTC. It translates to CASSRGGWVGLGGYTF.